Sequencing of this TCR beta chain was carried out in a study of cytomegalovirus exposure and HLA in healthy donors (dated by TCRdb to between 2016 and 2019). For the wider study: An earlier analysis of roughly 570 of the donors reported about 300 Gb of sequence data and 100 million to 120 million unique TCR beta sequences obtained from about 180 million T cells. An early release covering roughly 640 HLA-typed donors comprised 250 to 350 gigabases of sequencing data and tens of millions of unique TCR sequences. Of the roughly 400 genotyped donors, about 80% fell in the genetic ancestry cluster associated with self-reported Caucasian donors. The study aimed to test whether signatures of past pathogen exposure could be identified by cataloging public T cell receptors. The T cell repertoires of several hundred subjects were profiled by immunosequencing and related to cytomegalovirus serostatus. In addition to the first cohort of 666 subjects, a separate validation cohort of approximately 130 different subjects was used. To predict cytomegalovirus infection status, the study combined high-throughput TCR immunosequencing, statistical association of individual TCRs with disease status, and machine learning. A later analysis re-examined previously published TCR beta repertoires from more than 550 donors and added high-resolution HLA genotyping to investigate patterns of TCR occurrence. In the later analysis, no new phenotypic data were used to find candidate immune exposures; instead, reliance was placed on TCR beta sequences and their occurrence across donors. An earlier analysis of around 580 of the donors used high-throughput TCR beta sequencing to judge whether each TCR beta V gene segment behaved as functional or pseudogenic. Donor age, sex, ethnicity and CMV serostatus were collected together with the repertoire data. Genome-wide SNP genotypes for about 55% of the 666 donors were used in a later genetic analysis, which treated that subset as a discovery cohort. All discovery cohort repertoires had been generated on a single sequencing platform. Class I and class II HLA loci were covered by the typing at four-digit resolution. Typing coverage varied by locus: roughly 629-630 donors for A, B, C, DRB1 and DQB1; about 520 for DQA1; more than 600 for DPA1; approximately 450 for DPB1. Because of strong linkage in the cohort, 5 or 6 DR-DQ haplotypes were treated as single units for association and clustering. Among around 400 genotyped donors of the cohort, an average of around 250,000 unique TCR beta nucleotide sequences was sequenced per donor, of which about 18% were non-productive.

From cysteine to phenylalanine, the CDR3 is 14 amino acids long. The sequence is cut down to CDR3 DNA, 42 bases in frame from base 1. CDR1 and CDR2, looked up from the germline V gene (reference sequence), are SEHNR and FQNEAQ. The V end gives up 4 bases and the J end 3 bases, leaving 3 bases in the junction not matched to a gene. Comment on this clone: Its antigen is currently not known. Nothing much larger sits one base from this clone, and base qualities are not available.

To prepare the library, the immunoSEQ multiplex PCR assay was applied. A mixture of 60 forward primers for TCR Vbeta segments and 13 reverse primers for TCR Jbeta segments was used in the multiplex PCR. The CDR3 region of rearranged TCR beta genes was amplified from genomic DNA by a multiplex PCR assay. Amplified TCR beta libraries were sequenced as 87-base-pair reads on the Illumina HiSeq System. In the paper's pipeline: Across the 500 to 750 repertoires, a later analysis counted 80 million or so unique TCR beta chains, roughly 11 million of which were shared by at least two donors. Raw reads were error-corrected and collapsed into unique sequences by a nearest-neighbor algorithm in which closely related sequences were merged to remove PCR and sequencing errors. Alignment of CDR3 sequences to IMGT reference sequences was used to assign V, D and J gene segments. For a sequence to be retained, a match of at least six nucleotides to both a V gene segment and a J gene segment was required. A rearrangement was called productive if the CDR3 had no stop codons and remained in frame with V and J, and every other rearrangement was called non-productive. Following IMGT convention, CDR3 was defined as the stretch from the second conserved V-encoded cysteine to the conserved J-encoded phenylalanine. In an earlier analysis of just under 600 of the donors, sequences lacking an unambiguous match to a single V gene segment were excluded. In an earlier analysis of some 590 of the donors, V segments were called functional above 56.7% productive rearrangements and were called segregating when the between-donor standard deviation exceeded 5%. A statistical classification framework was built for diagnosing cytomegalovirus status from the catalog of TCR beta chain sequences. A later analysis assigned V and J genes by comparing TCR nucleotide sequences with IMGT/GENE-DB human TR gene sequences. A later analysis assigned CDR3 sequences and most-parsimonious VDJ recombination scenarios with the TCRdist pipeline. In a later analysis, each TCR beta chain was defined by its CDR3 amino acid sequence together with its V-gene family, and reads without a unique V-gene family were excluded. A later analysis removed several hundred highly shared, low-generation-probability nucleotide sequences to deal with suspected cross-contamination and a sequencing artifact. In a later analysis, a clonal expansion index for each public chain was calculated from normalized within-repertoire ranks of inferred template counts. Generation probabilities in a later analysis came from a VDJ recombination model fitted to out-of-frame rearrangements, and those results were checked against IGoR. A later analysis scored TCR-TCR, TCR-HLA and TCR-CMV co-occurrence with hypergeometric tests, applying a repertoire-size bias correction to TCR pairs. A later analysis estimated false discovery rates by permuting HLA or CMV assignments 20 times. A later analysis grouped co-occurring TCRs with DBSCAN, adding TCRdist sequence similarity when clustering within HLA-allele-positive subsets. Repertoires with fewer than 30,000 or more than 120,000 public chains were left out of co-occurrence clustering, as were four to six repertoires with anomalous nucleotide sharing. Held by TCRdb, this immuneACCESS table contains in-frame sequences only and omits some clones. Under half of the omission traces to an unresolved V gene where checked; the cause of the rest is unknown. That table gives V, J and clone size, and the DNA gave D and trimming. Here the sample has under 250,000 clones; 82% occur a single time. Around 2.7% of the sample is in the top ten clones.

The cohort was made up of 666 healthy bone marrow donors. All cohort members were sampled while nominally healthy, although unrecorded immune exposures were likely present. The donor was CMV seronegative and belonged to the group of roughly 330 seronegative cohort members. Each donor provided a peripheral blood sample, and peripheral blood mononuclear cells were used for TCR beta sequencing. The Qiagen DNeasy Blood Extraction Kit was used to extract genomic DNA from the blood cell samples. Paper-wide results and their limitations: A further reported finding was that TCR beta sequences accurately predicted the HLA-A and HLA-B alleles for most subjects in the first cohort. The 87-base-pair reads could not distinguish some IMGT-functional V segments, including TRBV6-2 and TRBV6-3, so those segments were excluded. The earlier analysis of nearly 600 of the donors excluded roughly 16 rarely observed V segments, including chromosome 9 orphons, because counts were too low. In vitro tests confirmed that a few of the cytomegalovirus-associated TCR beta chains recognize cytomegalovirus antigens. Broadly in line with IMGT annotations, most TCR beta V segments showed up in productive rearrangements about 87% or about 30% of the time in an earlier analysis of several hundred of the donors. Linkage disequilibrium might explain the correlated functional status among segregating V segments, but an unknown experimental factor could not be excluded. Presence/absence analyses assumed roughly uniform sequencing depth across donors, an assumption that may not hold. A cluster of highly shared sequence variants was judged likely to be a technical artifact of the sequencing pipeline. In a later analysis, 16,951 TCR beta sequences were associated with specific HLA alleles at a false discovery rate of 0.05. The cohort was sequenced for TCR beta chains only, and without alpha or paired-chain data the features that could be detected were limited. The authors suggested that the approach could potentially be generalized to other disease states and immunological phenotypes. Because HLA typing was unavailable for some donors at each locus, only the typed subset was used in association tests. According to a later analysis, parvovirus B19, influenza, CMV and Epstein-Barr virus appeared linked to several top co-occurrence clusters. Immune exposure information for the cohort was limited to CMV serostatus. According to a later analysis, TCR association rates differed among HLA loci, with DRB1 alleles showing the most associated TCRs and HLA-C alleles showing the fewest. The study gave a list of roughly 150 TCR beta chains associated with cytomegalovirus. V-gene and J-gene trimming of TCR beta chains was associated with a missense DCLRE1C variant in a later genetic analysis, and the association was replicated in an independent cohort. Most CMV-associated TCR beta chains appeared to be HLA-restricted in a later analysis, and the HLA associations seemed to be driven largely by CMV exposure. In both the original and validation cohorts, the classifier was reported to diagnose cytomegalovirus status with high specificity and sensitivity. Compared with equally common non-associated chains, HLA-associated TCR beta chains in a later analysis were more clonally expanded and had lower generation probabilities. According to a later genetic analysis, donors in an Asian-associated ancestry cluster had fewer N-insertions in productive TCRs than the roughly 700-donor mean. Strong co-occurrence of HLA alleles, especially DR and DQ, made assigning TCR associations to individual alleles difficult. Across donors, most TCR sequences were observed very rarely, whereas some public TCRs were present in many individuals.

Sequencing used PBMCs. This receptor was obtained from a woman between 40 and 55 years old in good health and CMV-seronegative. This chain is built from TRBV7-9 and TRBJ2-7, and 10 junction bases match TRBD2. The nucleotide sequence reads TGTGCCAGCAGCTCAATAGCGGGAGGCTACGAGCAGTACTTC. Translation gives CASSSIAGGYEQYF. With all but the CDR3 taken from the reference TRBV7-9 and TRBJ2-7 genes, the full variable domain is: DTGVSQNPRHKITKRGQNVTFRCDPISEHNRLYWYRQTLGQGPEFLTYFQNEAQLEKSRLLSDRFSAERPKGSFSTLEIQRTEQGDSAMYLCASSSIAGGYEQYFGPGTRLTVT.